Listed below are T cell receptor beta chains from one sample, sequenced in a study of T cell responses to AZD1222 COVID-19 vaccine. Using immunoSEQ multiplex PCR, the repertoire was profiled, and TCRdb retains in-frame clones only, with some absent. The sample has over 150,000 clones, around nine tenths seen once. The sample consisted of peripheral blood, taken 28 days after the second AZD1222 dose. The receptors derive from an adult who received the AZD1222 COVID-19 vaccine. Each CDR3 is given with its conserved first and last residue. Fields, in order: V gene, J gene, CDR3 protein.

TRBV6-5	TRBJ1-1	CASSAPLAAEAFF
TRBV5-1	TRBJ1-6	CASSLAGGQGNSPLHF
TRBV7-3	TRBJ1-2	CASSSRTGTYGYTF
TRBV11-2	TRBJ2-2	CASSLIGAGTPNTGELFF
TRBV3-1/TRBV3-2	TRBJ2-5	CASRMEGRETQYF
TRBV2	TRBJ1-2	CASSEALRWGAGNYGYTF
TRBV3-1/TRBV3-2	TRBJ2-2	CASSSQPTGPTGELFF
TRBV28	TRBJ1-2	CASSRGGASEGYTF
TRBV19	TRBJ2-7	CASSSPGQSYEQYF
TRBV3-1/TRBV3-2	TRBJ1-1	CASSRGTAEAFF
TRBV2	TRBJ2-7	CASSWDGGSYEQYF
TRBV3-1/TRBV3-2	TRBJ2-5	CASSQGSETQYF
TRBV4-2	TRBJ2-5	CASSQDRDSGGETQYF
TRBV5-1	TRBJ2-6	CASSFSDRGRLGANVLTF
TRBV6-5	TRBJ1-2	CASIPGGPHGYTF
TRBV5-1	TRBJ2-5	CASSFGKGMGETQYF
TRBV19	TRBJ1-2	CASSLTGSYGYTF
TRBV15	TRBJ1-2	CATSRDVRGYGYTF
TRBV30	TRBJ2-3	CAWSVSGGAGNTQYF
TRBV28	TRBJ2-7	CASNSPGPYYEQYF
TRBV7-8	TRBJ2-2	CASSLRRGTNTGELFF
TRBV6-1	TRBJ1-5	CASSELRQVNQPQHF
TRBV5-1	TRBJ1-6	CASSLPLGQLNSPLHF
TRBV7-2	TRBJ2-3	CASSRLSGTVSTDTQYF
TRBV3-1/TRBV3-2	TRBJ1-5	CASGQINQPQHF
TRBV9	TRBJ2-2	CASSVARGNTGELFF
TRBV18	TRBJ1-6	CASSPRTGGWNSPLHF
TRBV6-4	TRBJ2-6	CASSPQGSGANVLTF
TRBV30	TRBJ1-2	CAWSGDYGYTF
TRBV3-1/TRBV3-2	TRBJ2-7	CASTRGGTSYEQYF
TRBV7-8	TRBJ1-1	CASSFKPNTEAFF
TRBV19	TRBJ1-1	CASTTDRGRGNTEAFF
TRBV5-4	TRBJ1-6	CASSFGQGSSYNSPLHF
TRBV28	TRBJ1-1	CASSFSIGQANVAFF
TRBV10-3	TRBJ1-4	CAISRGSEKLFF
TRBV28	TRBJ1-5	CASSLHQPQHF
TRBV27	TRBJ2-3	CASSLSVGGIYTDTQYF
TRBV23-1	TRBJ2-3	CASSQSLAGGPRTDTQYF
TRBV30	TRBJ1-1	CAWTGLLNTEAFF
TRBV6-6	TRBJ2-2	CASSYPKAGASGELFF
TRBV7-2	TRBJ1-2	CASSLGVARGYTF
TRBV19	TRBJ2-1	CASGPRDRGHNEQFF
TRBV3-1/TRBV3-2	TRBJ1-4	CASSQEMTGSNEKLFF
TRBV7-2	TRBJ2-3	CASSPRWGTDTQYF
TRBV5-1	TRBJ1-4	CASSTDRAPEKLFF
TRBV6-2/TRBV6-3	TRBJ2-2	CASSWGGANTGELFF
TRBV29-1	TRBJ1-2	CSVVGQGAAYGYTF
TRBV4-1	TRBJ1-5	CASSQERGARQPQHF
TRBV5-1	TRBJ2-5	CASTAGGETQYF
TRBV6-5	TRBJ1-2	CASDRQGGYGYTF
TRBV4-3	TRBJ1-2	CASSQDGTVTNYGYTF
TRBV7-3	TRBJ2-2	CASSPSIGPTSNTGELFF
TRBV5-6	TRBJ1-3	CASSSLTGSGNTIYF
TRBV5-1	TRBJ1-2	CASSFGTGIIDYYGYTF
TRBV11-2	TRBJ2-2	CASSVHASAGELFF
TRBV9	TRBJ1-1	CASSVVQGWGEAFF
TRBV5-1	TRBJ1-1	CASSSDRRDSTEAFF